A single sample is the source of the 30 T cell receptor beta chains below, sequenced in a study of cytomegalovirus exposure and HLA in healthy donors. The PCR made use of 60 Vbeta and 13 Jbeta primers. This table comes from immunoSEQ multiplex PCR, and its TCRdb copy is limited to in-frame clones, with some not included. The table records about 160,000 clones, 75% to 90% of them present only once. The sample consisted of PBMCs. These receptors were collected from a girl aged 2 to 9 in good health and CMV-seropositive.

This sequence joins TRBV2 and TRBJ1-2; no firm D call. There are 12 residues in the CDR3. Trimming removed 4 bases at V and 4 bases at J, with 7 bases between. In germline, CDR1 is SNHLY, CDR2 FYNNEI. The DNA of the CDR3 is TGTGCCAGCAGTGGAGAGATCTATGGCTACACCTTC. Translated, it gives CASSGEIYGYTF.

The chain carries TRBV29-1 and TRBJ1-2, with 9 bases fitting TRBD1. V lost 7 bases to trimming and J lost 4 bases; unmatched junction nucleotides: 7. Germline V gives CDR1 SQVTM, CDR2 ANQGSEA. The CDR3 runs 13 residues. CDR3 protein: CSAPTGGGYGYTF. For the CDR3, the DNA is TGCAGCGCCCCCACAGGGGGCGGCTATGGCTACACCTTC.

This clone was found once. The chain carries TRBV29-1 and TRBJ2-7; possibly TRBD2 for D (6 bases). V lost 4 bases, J lost 3 bases, and 13 bases lay in between. The length of the CDR3 is 13 residues. CDR1 is SQVTM, CDR2 ANQGSEA, per germline. The CDR3 reads CSVVRRRDYEQYF. The CDR3 coding sequence is TGCAGCGTTGTCCGGAGGAGGGACTACGAGCAGTACTTC.

The J gene is TRBJ2-1, the V gene TRBV5-6; the D gene is possibly TRBD2 (6 bases). Germline V gene lookup returns CDR1 SGHDT and CDR2 YYEEEE. The V and J ends lost 5 bases and 10 bases respectively, with 25 bases between them. This CDR3 comprises 16 residues. CDR3 DNA sequence: TGTGCCAGCAGTTTACTAGCACTTAACCCTTATCGGGAGCAGTTCTTC. It translates to CASSLLALNPYREQFF.

This clone was counted a few times. The chain combines TRBV5-1 with TRBJ1-5, with 8 bases lining up with TRBD1. The CDR3 sequence is 19 residues long. The germline CDR1 and CDR2 sequences are SGHRS and YFSETQ. The junction had 20 bases not matched to a gene; V was cut back by 3 bases and J by 6 bases. CDR3 protein: CASSYPPPGGAGSPQPQHF. CDR3 coding DNA: TGCGCCAGCAGCTACCCCCCGCCAGGGGGCGCGGGAAGTCCTCAGCCCCAGCATTTT.

Here the CDR3 reads CASSRDRGYEQYF. The CDR3 nucleotides are TGTGCCAGCAGCCGGGACAGGGGCTACGAGCAGTACTTC. V and J are TRBV11-2 and TRBJ2-7; 10 bases match TRBD1. The V gene's germline CDR1 is SGHAT and CDR2 FQNNGV. V lost 5 bases to trimming and J lost 3 bases; unmatched junction nucleotides: 1. CDR3 length: 13 residues.

This clone was recorded once. The CDR3 DNA reads TGTGCCAGCAGGAGGCCCGGGGGGGAGGCACGAGAGACCCAGTACTTC. Its protein is CASRRPGGEARETQYF. This chain connects TRBV6-6 to TRBJ2-5; 8 nucleotides agree with TRBD2. From germline, CDR1 is MNHNY and CDR2 SVGAGI (reference sequence). V was pared by 6 bases and J by 4 bases, with 13 bases of the junction left unmatched. This CDR3 spans 16 amino acids.

This chain connects TRBV18 to TRBJ2-1; TRBD2 is a possible D gene (6 bases). This CDR3 comprises 16 residues. Germline assignment: CDR1 KGHSH and CDR2 LQKENI. V was pared by 1 base and J by 1 base, with 11 bases between. The CDR3 DNA reads TGTGCCAGCTCACCACAAGTAGCGGTTTCCTACAATGAGCAGTTCTTC. It encodes CASSPQVAVSYNEQFF.

This chain joins TRBV6-5 and TRBJ2-2; 11 bases are a match to TRBD2. The ends lost 4 bases at V and 2 bases at J; junction bases unmatched: 3. This CDR3 is 16 amino acids long. Looked up from germline, CDR1 is MNHEY and CDR2 is SVGAGI. The CDR3 sequence: CASSSGTSGNTGELFF. CDR3 nucleotide sequence: TGTGCCAGCAGTTCCGGGACTAGCGGAAACACCGGGGAGCTGTTTTTT.

The rearrangement links TRBV4-2 to TRBJ1-2; D is unclear. The CDR3 contains 12 residues. The germline V gene has CDR1 LGHNA and CDR2 YNFKEQ. Deletions cut 0 bases from V and 7 bases from J, with 6 bases between. The CDR3 DNA reads TGTGCCAGCAGCCAAGAAGAACTTGGCTACACCTTC. Its translation: CASSQEELGYTF.

There are a few counts of this clone. The chain is built from TRBV7-2 and TRBJ2-5; TRBD1 might be the D (6 bases). CDR1 is SGHTA and CDR2 is FQGNSA in the germline V gene. Deletions cut 5 bases from V and 9 bases from J, with 16 bases between. There are 13 residues in the CDR3. CDR3 region: CASSLEQGRPQYF. The CDR3 nucleotides are TGTGCCAGCAGCCTTGAACAGGGAAGGCCCCAGTACTTC.

The chain is built from TRBV5-1 and TRBJ2-3; 13 positions match TRBD2. The J segment lost 0 bases and the V segment lost 4 bases, leaving 8 bases of the junction unmatched. There are 18 residues in the CDR3. Germline CDR1 and CDR2: SGHRS and YFSETQ. CDR3 in amino acids: CASSARLAGGLSTDTQYF. DNA of the CDR3: TGCGCCAGCAGCGCCAGACTAGCGGGAGGCTTAAGCACAGATACGCAGTATTTT. Full variable domain (rest looked up from reference TRBV5-1 and TRBJ2-3): KAGVTQTPRYLIKTRGQQVTLSCSPISGHRSVSWYQQTPGQGLQFLFEYFSETQRNKGNFPGRFSGRQFSNSRSEMNVSTLELGDSALYLCASSARLAGGLSTDTQYFGPGTRLTVL.

CDR3 residues: CSVEDESATGQETQYF. CDR3 nucleotide sequence: TGCAGCGTTGAAGATGAGTCCGCGACAGGTCAAGAGACCCAGTACTTC. This chain uses TRBV29-1 with TRBJ2-5, with D perhaps TRBD1 (6 bases). Germline CDR1 SQVTM, CDR2 ANQGSEA. The CDR3 contains 16 residues. V lost 0 bases and J lost 2, with 16 bases in between. The entire variable domain, with the rest obtained from reference TRBV29-1 and TRBJ2-5, is as follows: SAVISQKPSRDICQRGTSLTIQCQVDSQVTMMFWYRQQPGQSLTLIATANQGSEATYESGFVIDKFPISRPNLTFSTLTVSNMSPEDSSIYLCSVEDESATGQETQYFGPGTRLLVL.

This clone was found once. The chain has TRBV7-9 and TRBJ2-6; the D is unclear. The V gene lost 5 bases and the J gene lost 0 bases, with 11 bases spanning the gap. In germline, CDR1 is SEHNR, CDR2 FQNEAQ (reference sequence). The CDR3 is 16 residues long. DNA of the CDR3: TGTGCCAGCAGCGTATATGTTAACTCTGGGGCCAACGTCCTGACTTTC. Protein sequence: CASSVYVNSGANVLTF. Full variable domain (missing parts from reference TRBV7-9 and TRBJ2-6): DTGVSQNPRHKITKRGQNVTFRCDPISEHNRLYWYRQTLGQGPEFLTYFQNEAQLEKSRLLSDRFSAERPKGSFSTLEIQRTEQGDSAMYLCASSVYVNSGANVLTFGAGSRLTVL.

The chain joins TRBV4-2 to TRBJ2-7, with D perhaps TRBD1 (5 bases). The CDR3 is 19 residues long. Germline CDR1 and CDR2: LGHNA and YNFKEQ. Trimming left V 1 base short and J 2 bases short, with 24 bases between. CDR3 coding DNA: TGTGCCAGCAGCCAAGTCCGGTTTCTTGTAGGACAAGAGGCCTACGAGCAGTACTTC. Translating gives CASSQVRFLVGQEAYEQYF.

The gene calls are TRBV10-3 and TRBJ2-3, with D perhaps matching TRBD1 (5 bases). In germline, CDR1 is ENHRY, CDR2 SYGVKD. The CDR3 has 12 amino acids. The V and J ends lost 8 bases and 4 bases respectively, with 10 bases between them. CDR3 coding DNA: TGTGCCATCGGGGCTTATGCAGATACGCAGTATTTT. Protein sequence: CAIGAYADTQYF.

This clone appeared once. CDR3 sequence: CASSLFGQGNTGELFF. CDR3 DNA: TGTGCCAGCAGCTTATTTGGACAGGGGAACACCGGGGAGCTGTTTTTT. This chain uses TRBV7-2 with TRBJ2-2, with 8 nucleotides matching TRBD1. The trim removed 2 bases at V and 1 base at J, leaving 3 bases unmatched. Germline CDR1 reads SGHTA; CDR2 reads FQGNSA. This CDR3 has 16 amino acids.

This chain connects TRBV9 to TRBJ1-2; 8 bases are a match to TRBD1. The trim removed 5 bases at V and 1 base at J, leaving 4 bases unmatched. The CDR3 has 14 amino acids. Germline assignment: CDR1 SGDLS and CDR2 YYNGEE. The CDR3 loop reads CASRAGQGNYGYTF. Written as DNA, the CDR3 is TGTGCCAGCAGGGCCGGACAGGGTAACTATGGCTACACCTTC.

The chain uses TRBV2 and TRBJ2-5; 7 nucleotides align to TRBD1. The junction had 6 bases not matched to a gene; V was cut back by 10 bases and J by 1 base. This CDR3 comprises 13 residues. The V gene's germline CDR1 is SNHLY and CDR2 FYNNEI. The CDR3 protein is CANHRGPQETQYF. CDR3 DNA: TGTGCCAATCACAGGGGCCCCCAAGAGACCCAGTACTTC.

The V and J genes are TRBV30 and TRBJ1-2; D is unclear. Between the trimmed V and J ends, which lost 0 bases and 2 bases, there was a span of 10 bases. Germline CDR1 is GTSNPN and CDR2 is SVGIG (reference sequence). The CDR3 loop spans 14 amino acids. CDR3 in amino acids: CAWSVDGVNYGYTF. For the CDR3, the DNA is TGTGCCTGGAGTGTAGATGGAGTGAACTATGGCTACACCTTC.

V gene TRBV29-1 combines with J gene TRBJ1-4; no definite D call. The V gene lost 4 bases and the J gene lost 11 bases, with 11 bases spanning the gap. In germline, CDR1 is SQVTM, CDR2 ANQGSEA. The CDR3 loop spans 11 amino acids. The CDR3 region is CSVVSRWKLFF. In DNA form, the CDR3 reads TGCAGCGTTGTGAGTCGGTGGAAACTGTTTTTT.

This clone appeared a few times. This sequence joins TRBV5-1 and TRBJ1-1; D might be TRBD1 (5 bases). Trimming left V 4 bases short and J 1 base short, with 8 bases between. The germline V gene encodes CDR1 SGHRS and CDR2 YFSETQ. This CDR3 comprises 13 residues. The CDR3 loop reads CASSRGGNTEAFF. CDR3 nucleotides: TGCGCCAGCAGCCGGGGGGGGAACACTGAAGCTTTCTTT.

This rearrangement joins TRBV6-1 to TRBJ1-4, with a possible D match to TRBD1 (6 bases). The V and J ends lost 6 bases and 10 bases respectively, with 21 bases between them. This CDR3 comprises 15 residues. CDR1 and CDR2 from the germline V gene are MNHNS and SASEGT. The CDR3 loop reads CASRRQVPGVGKLFF. The DNA for the CDR3 is TGTGCCAGCAGGAGACAGGTTCCGGGTGTAGGAAAACTGTTTTTT.

This clone occurred a few times. This sequence joins TRBV4-1 and TRBJ1-3; D uncertain. The V gene's germline CDR1 is MGHRA and CDR2 YSYEKL. CDR3 size: 17 residues. V was cut by 1 base and J by 2 bases, with 15 bases left in between. The DNA of the CDR3 is TGCGCCAGCAGCCAAGGGAGGAGGACGAGCCCTGGAAACACCATATATTTT. This encodes CASSQGRRTSPGNTIYF.

V gene TRBV2 combines with J gene TRBJ1-5; unclear D gene. The CDR3 loop spans 13 amino acids. Looked up from germline, CDR1 is SNHLY and CDR2 is FYNNEI. Trimming shortened V by 6 bases and J by 2 bases, and 8 bases separated the two germline ends. This CDR3 reads CASRKGGNQPQHF. The CDR3 DNA reads as TGTGCCAGCAGAAAAGGAGGCAATCAGCCCCAGCATTTT.

The chain couples TRBV9 to TRBJ1-2; D unresolved. This CDR3 comprises 11 residues. Germline V gene sequence: CDR1 SGDLS, CDR2 YYNGEE. Trimming left V 3 bases short and J 6 bases short, with 6 bases between. CDR3 protein: CASSAIDGYTF. For the CDR3, the DNA is TGTGCCAGCAGCGCGATAGATGGCTACACCTTC.

The gene calls are TRBV30 and TRBJ2-1; the D is unclear. V lost 2 bases and J lost 7, with 6 bases in between. Germline CDR1 reads GTSNPN; CDR2 reads SVGIG (reference sequence). This CDR3 has 11 amino acids. DNA for the CDR3: TGTGCCTGGAGTCTAACTAATGAGCAGTTCTTC. Translating it yields CAWSLTNEQFF.

V and J are TRBV30 and TRBJ1-1, with a tentative D call TRBD1 (5 bases). CDR1 is GTSNPN and CDR2 is SVGIG in the germline V gene (reference sequence). The CDR3 contains 14 residues. V lost 0 bases, J lost 1 base, and 9 bases lay in between. CDR3 nucleotides: TGTGCCTGGAGTGTCGGACACGCGAACACTGAAGCTTTCTTT. Its translation: CAWSVGHANTEAFF.

This chain connects TRBV7-9 to TRBJ2-3; 9 nucleotides match TRBD2. This CDR3 region has 14 residues. J lost 4 bases, V lost 6 bases, and 5 bases had no gene match. From germline, CDR1 is SEHNR and CDR2 FQNEAQ (reference sequence). CDR3 sequence reads: CASRQREVADTQYF. The CDR3 DNA is TGTGCCAGCAGGCAGCGGGAGGTTGCAGATACGCAGTATTTT.

The V call is TRBV27, the J call TRBJ2-6, with no clear D. This CDR3 has 15 residues. Trimming left V 5 bases short and J 0 bases short, with 8 bases between. Germline V gene sequence: CDR1 MNHEY, CDR2 SMNVEV (reference sequence). Here the CDR3 DNA reads TGTGCCAGCAGTCCTATAGACTCTGGGGCCAACGTCCTGACTTTC. This codes for CASSPIDSGANVLTF.